The TCR beta chain under discussion was sequenced for a study of CD8+CD57+ T cells in acquired aplastic anemia. About the study: Sorted CD4+ and CD8+ cells gave a mean 3.2 ug DNA, range roughly 0.2 to 27.4 ug.

The use of genomic DNA as template underpinned the TCR beta VDJ and CDR3 profiling. TCRdb used MiXCR to reprocess the reads, holding one entry per CDR3 protein. The table records approximately 470,000 distinct CDR3 sequences, about a third of them present only once. Comments on this clonotype: Its antigen is not known.

The authors sequenced patients whose flow cytometry had shown CD8+CD57+ cell expansion. Acquired aplastic anemia of severe grade affected all patients. Study-wide results and caveats: The number of CD8+ CDR3 sequences shared by patients and controls was fewer than 35. Any difference that existed in CD8+ Simpson's diversity between patients and controls was not significant.

The sample comprised sorted CD4+, CD8+, or CD8+CD57+ T cells (not recorded which) from PBMCs. The clonotype was recovered from a human donor with aplastic anemia.

CDR3 amino acids: CASSEVSGVYTGELFF. The DNA of the CDR3 is TGTGCCAGCAGTGAGGTGTCGGGGGTTTACACCGGGGAGCTGTTTTTT. The gene calls are TRBV25-1 and TRBJ2-2; perhaps TRBD2 as D (6 bases). Trimming shortened V by 3 bases and J by 3 bases, and 14 bases separated the two germline ends. Germline values: CDR1 MGHDK, CDR2 SYGVNS. CDR3 length: 16 amino acids.